Shown below are 27 T cell receptor beta chains from a single sample sequenced in a study of blood T cell repertoires in COVID-19. Sequencing used immunoSEQ multiplex PCR; TCRdb keeps in-frame clones, though not all of them. The data show fewer than 400,000 clones, with over 80% seen just once and more than 5% held by the top ten. The sample consisted of PBMCs or T cells enriched from blood (not recorded which). The receptor source for this set is a man under 40 who had recovered from COVID-19.

The chain combines TRBV10-3 with TRBJ1-5; TRBD1 might be the D (5 bases). Germline CDR1 reads ENHRY; CDR2 reads SYGVKD. V was clipped by 4 bases and J by 1 base, with 8 bases between them. The CDR3 length is 14 residues. The CDR3 loop is CAISGGDSNQPQHF. The CDR3 DNA is TGTGCCATCAGTGGGGGGGACAGCAATCAGCCCCAGCATTTT.

The chain employs TRBV11-2 and TRBJ1-5; tentative D call: TRBD1 (5 bases). V was clipped by 1 base and J by 4 bases, with 11 bases between them. The CDR3 sequence is 15 residues long. CDR1 is SGHAT and CDR2 is FQNNGV in the germline V gene. The CDR3 protein is CASSLGAGGNQPQHF. The CDR3, as DNA: TGTGCCAGCAGCTTAGGAGCCGGGGGGAATCAGCCCCAGCATTTT.

This chain uses TRBV28 with TRBJ1-2; a weak D match, TRBD1 (5 bases). The length of the CDR3 is 16 residues. The V end lost 5 bases, the J end lost 8 bases, and 24 bases lay between the germline ends. Germline lookup yields CDR1 MDHEN and CDR2 SYDVKM. The CDR3 region has the DNA TGTGCCAGCAGTGGGGGGGGACTCGACCTCAGGGAGGGCTACACCTTC. Its translation: CASSGGGLDLREGYTF.

The V and J genes are TRBV6-5 and TRBJ1-1; TRBD1 might be the D (5 bases). The CDR3 has 16 amino acids. The V end was cut by 0 bases, the J end by 4 bases, with 15 bases between. Germline V gene data show CDR1 as MNHEY and CDR2 as SVGAGI. The CDR3 coding sequence is TGTGCCAGCAGTTACTCTTGGGGGGAATGGTCCACTGAAGCTTTCTTT. Encoded protein: CASSYSWGEWSTEAFF.

The count of this clone is one. The rearrangement uses TRBV4-2 and TRBJ2-3; 14 bases align to TRBD2. The CDR3 is 19 residues long. Germline V gene lookup returns CDR1 LGHNA and CDR2 YNFKEQ. The J segment lost 3 bases and the V segment lost 3 bases, leaving 11 bases of the junction unmatched. In nucleotides, the CDR3 is TGTGCCAGCAGCCAGGAGGGACTAGCGGGGGCACGATGGACAGATACGCAGTATTTT. It is translated as CASSQEGLAGARWTDTQYF.

This chain uses TRBV5-4 with TRBJ1-1; TRBD1 aligns across 9 bases. J gave up 1 base and V 3 bases, and 10 bases lay outside the gene matches. The CDR3 totals 17 residues. Germline CDR1 and CDR2: SGHNT and YYREEE (reference sequence). The CDR3 protein is CASSWGPDRGRNTEAFF. The CDR3 region has the DNA TGTGCCAGCAGCTGGGGCCCGGACAGGGGACGGAACACTGAAGCTTTCTTT.

In DNA, the CDR3 is TGTGCCAGCAGCTTAGCGCCGAGCTCCTATAATTCACCCCTCCACTTT. Translated, it gives CASSLAPSSYNSPLHF. The chain couples TRBV7-2 to TRBJ1-6; D call uncertain. V dropped 0 bases and J dropped 0 bases, with 6 bases sitting between them. Germline values: CDR1 SGHTA, CDR2 FQGNSA. CDR3 size: 16 residues.

The chain links TRBV28 to TRBJ1-3, with unresolved D. From germline, CDR1 is MDHEN and CDR2 SYDVKM. With 6 bases removed from V and 4 bases from J, the gap between germline ends came to 25 bases. The CDR3 covers 18 residues. CDR3 nucleotide sequence: TGTGCCAGCAGCTCGAGCCTCAGACAACAGCTCCTCGGAAACACCATATATTTT. Its protein product is CASSSSLRQQLLGNTIYF.

This chain uses TRBV19 with TRBJ1-2, with 9 bases that match TRBD1. The length of the CDR3 is 13 residues. Germline V gives CDR1 LNHDA, CDR2 SQIVND (reference sequence). Trimming cost V 4 bases and J 7 bases; bases outside gene matches: 4. The CDR3 here is CASSTGTGFGYTF. The CDR3 DNA sequence: TGTGCCAGTAGTACCGGGACAGGGTTTGGCTACACCTTC.

The J gene is TRBJ1-6, the V gene TRBV7-9, with D possibly being TRBD1 (5 bases). This CDR3 is built from 15 residues. V lost 3 bases and J lost 2, with 8 bases in between. Germline assignment: CDR1 SEHNR and CDR2 FQNEAQ (reference sequence). CDR3 sequence: CASSLNRPYNSPLHF. The DNA for the CDR3 is TGTGCCAGCAGCTTGAACAGGCCCTATAATTCACCCCTCCACTTT. Looking up the rest from reference TRBV7-9 and TRBJ1-6 gives the full variable domain: DTGVSQNPRHKITKRGQNVTFRCDPISEHNRLYWYRQTLGQGPEFLTYFQNEAQLEKSRLLSDRFSAERPKGSFSTLEIQRTEQGDSAMYLCASSLNRPYNSPLHFGNGTRLTVT.

J is TRBJ1-2 and V is TRBV7-9, with D unclear. V was trimmed by 2 bases and J by 0 bases, leaving 16 bases between them. Germline lookup yields CDR1 SEHNR and CDR2 FQNEAQ (reference sequence). This CDR3 comprises 17 residues. The CDR3 DNA is TGTGCCAGCAGCTTAACGAGGGCAGTAGCTACTAACTATGGCTACACCTTC. This encodes CASSLTRAVATNYGYTF.

The chain employs TRBV18 and TRBJ1-5; D uncertain. Germline CDR1 reads KGHSH; CDR2 reads LQKENI. This CDR3 is 16 amino acids long. Trimming stripped 3 bases from V and 2 bases from J, with 14 bases between. CDR3 loop: CASSPIRQAGNQPQHF. As DNA, the CDR3 is TGTGCCAGCTCACCGATTCGGCAGGCAGGCAATCAGCCCCAGCATTTT.

This chain uses TRBV7-9 with TRBJ1-4, with 9 bases aligning to TRBD1. From germline, CDR1 is SEHNR and CDR2 FQNEAQ (reference sequence). With V trimmed by 5 bases and J by 7 bases, 14 bases remained unmatched. The CDR3 length is 17 residues. The CDR3 loop reads CASSPPGQGLGLEKLFF. As DNA, the CDR3 is TGTGCCAGCAGCCCACCGGGACAGGGACTCGGGCTTGAAAAACTGTTTTTT.

The chain uses TRBV9 and TRBJ2-5, with 9 bases lining up with TRBD2. V shed 3 bases, J shed 4 bases, and the junction held 7 bases outside the gene matches. The germline gives CDR1 SGDLS, CDR2 YYNGEE. This CDR3 region has 15 residues. CDR3 amino acids: CASSAKRGVGETQYF. The DNA for the CDR3 is TGTGCCAGCAGCGCAAAGCGGGGGGTGGGAGAGACCCAGTACTTC.

This clone was counted between two and nine times. This sequence joins TRBV19 and TRBJ1-6; weak D call: TRBD1 (5 bases). The germline V gene has CDR1 LNHDA and CDR2 SQIVND (reference sequence). The V and J ends lost 3 bases and 4 bases respectively, with 13 bases between them. CDR3 length: 16 residues. CDR3 protein: CASSMTPGTYNSPLHF. The CDR3 DNA reads as TGTGCCAGTAGTATGACACCGGGGACTTATAATTCACCCCTCCACTTT.

This chain connects TRBV21-1 to TRBJ1-6; the D call in the table, TRBD1, was not verified against the DNA. TRBV21-1 is recorded as a pseudogene. This CDR3 spans 16 amino acids. The CDR3 here is CASSKGAGPSNSPLHF. For the CDR3, the DNA is TGTGCCAGCAGCAAAGGGGCAGGGCCTTCTAATTCACCCCTCCACTTT.

The chain employs TRBV7-8 and TRBJ1-4; D unresolved. CDR1 is SGHVS and CDR2 is FQNEAQ in the germline V gene. The CDR3 covers 14 residues. Trimming cost V 2 bases and J 8 bases, with 12 bases left between them. CDR3 coding DNA: TGTGCCAGCAGCTTACCGTTCTCGGGGGAAAAACTGTTTTTT. It translates to CASSLPFSGEKLFF.

V gene TRBV19 combines with J gene TRBJ2-2; 8 bases match TRBD2. Germline CDR1 and CDR2: LNHDA and SQIVND (reference sequence). The length of the CDR3 is 15 residues. The junction had 0 bases not matched to a gene; V was cut back by 0 bases and J by 3 bases. Here the CDR3 reads CASSIELADTGELFF. The CDR3 nucleotides read TGTGCCAGTAGTATAGAACTAGCGGACACCGGGGAGCTGTTTTTT.

V and J are TRBV5-1 and TRBJ1-1; D is unclear. Germline V gene data show CDR1 as SGHRS and CDR2 as YFSETQ. The CDR3 is 14 residues long. V was pared by 3 bases and J by 0 bases, with 9 bases between. In DNA form, the CDR3 reads TGCGCCAGCAGCTCGACAAGGTTGAACACTGAAGCTTTCTTT. Its protein is CASSSTRLNTEAFF.

This chain joins TRBV19 and TRBJ2-2; 12 positions match TRBD2. Germline CDR1 and CDR2: LNHDA and SQIVND (reference sequence). This CDR3 region has 17 residues. V lost 5 bases to trimming and J lost 5 bases; unmatched junction nucleotides: 9. The CDR3 reads CASSGHLGLAGTGELFF. In DNA, the CDR3 is TGTGCCAGTAGTGGACATTTAGGACTAGCGGGGACCGGGGAGCTGTTTTTT. The full variable domain, rest sourced from reference TRBV19 and TRBJ2-2, is DGGITQSPKYLFRKEGQNVTLSCEQNLNHDAMYWYRQDPGQGLRLIYYSQIVNDFQKGDIAEGYSVSREKKESFPLTVTSAQKNPTAFYLCASSGHLGLAGTGELFFGEGSRLTVL.

This clone was detected only once. V gene TRBV4-1 combines with J gene TRBJ1-6, with D tentatively TRBD1 (6 bases). In germline, CDR1 is MGHRA, CDR2 YSYEKL. The V end lost 5 bases, the J end lost 6 bases, and 20 bases lay between the germline ends. The CDR3 totals 17 residues. The DNA for the CDR3 is TGCGCCAGCAGCGTTGGAGCAGGGGAAGCGGTTAATTCACCCCTCCACTTT. Translation gives CASSVGAGEAVNSPLHF.

This chain links TRBV7-2 with TRBJ2-4, with D perhaps TRBD2 (5 bases). The CDR3 loop spans 16 amino acids. The ends were cut back, 4 bases at V and 3 bases at J, with 16 bases in the middle. The germline CDR1 and CDR2 sequences are SGHTA and FQGNSA. CDR3 loop: CASSSFRGAGKNIQYF. As DNA, the CDR3 is TGTGCCAGCAGCTCCTTCCGGGGTGCAGGCAAAAACATTCAGTACTTC.

This clone was observed once. V and J are TRBV28 and TRBJ1-2, with TRBD1 matching over 9 bases. V was pared by 4 bases and J by 7 bases, with 7 bases of the junction left unmatched. Germline-derived CDR1 and CDR2 are MDHEN and SYDVKM. The CDR3 length is 14 residues. CDR3 loop: CASSSEQGAGGYTF. The CDR3 DNA sequence: TGTGCCAGCAGTTCGGAACAGGGGGCAGGTGGCTACACCTTC.

V is TRBV28 and J is TRBJ1-2; D possibly corresponds to TRBD1 (6 bases). CDR3 length equals 13 residues. The germline V and J ends were trimmed by 1 base and 3 bases, with 6 bases remaining between them. The V gene's germline CDR1 is MDHEN and CDR2 SYDVKM. The CDR3 nucleotides are TGTGCCAGCAGTTTATACAGGGACTATGGCTACACCTTC. This codes for CASSLYRDYGYTF.

This rearrangement joins TRBV23-1 to TRBJ2-7; D is perhaps TRBD1 (5 bases). TRBV23-1 is an open reading frame whose function is uncertain. The CDR3 covers 16 residues. V lost 6 bases and J 4 bases, leaving 22 bases between the germline ends. Here the CDR3 DNA reads TGCGCCAGCAGCCGGAGAAATTCCCCAGGGCCGTACGAGCAGTACTTC. It translates to CASSRRNSPGPYEQYF.

The chain is built from TRBV4-1 and TRBJ1-5; tentatively, D is TRBD1 (6 bases). Between the trimmed V and J ends, which lost 4 bases and 0 bases, there was a span of 13 bases. CDR3 length: 16 residues. Germline CDR1 MGHRA, CDR2 YSYEKL. The CDR3 protein is CASSPWTVSSNQPQHF. The DNA for the CDR3 is TGCGCCAGCAGCCCGTGGACAGTTTCTAGCAATCAGCCCCAGCATTTT.

The J gene is TRBJ1-1, the V gene TRBV6-5; 7 positions match TRBD1. J was trimmed by 4 bases and V by 5 bases; bases with no gene match: 4. The CDR3 is 13 residues long. Per the germline V gene, CDR1 is MNHEY and CDR2 is SVGAGI. CDR3 region: CASSPQGFTEAFF. The CDR3 DNA reads as TGTGCCAGCAGTCCACAGGGGTTCACTGAAGCTTTCTTT.